Described below is a single T cell receptor beta chain sequence and its context. TCRdb's copy holds only in-frame clones and misses some; the assay was immunoSEQ multiplex PCR. The sample lists about 2.2 million clones; 93% were seen once. This entry is derived from a study of shared clonotypes between healthy human individuals. The ends were cut back, 5 bases at V and 4 bases at J, with 11 bases in the middle. The CDR3 is 13 residues long. Germline V CDR1 and CDR2: LGHNA, YNFKEQ. CD45RO-negative cells were positively selected for CCR7, leaving out terminally differentiated effector memory CD45RA+ cells.

Input material: naive CD8+ T cells from PBMCs. This TCR was recovered from a man between 18 and 35 years old in good health. Some clones in this sample may be carry-over from other donors' samples. The chain carries TRBV4-2 and TRBJ1-1; D remains unclear. CDR3 loop: CASSSSLGTEAFF. The CDR3 nucleotides are TGTGCCAGCAGCTCCAGTTTGGGCACTGAAGCTTTCTTT.